Listed below are T cell receptor beta chains from one sample, sequenced in a study of shared clonotypes between healthy human individuals. TCRdb's copy holds only in-frame clones and misses some; the assay was immunoSEQ multiplex PCR. The table has 1 million to 1.3 million clones, 70% to 80% seen once; the top ten hold roughly 0.55%. The sequencing sample was made of memory CD4+ T cells from PBMCs. These receptors came from a man younger than 35 in good health. Some clones in this sample may be carry-over from other donors' samples. Both conserved end residues are trimmed from each CDR3.

J gene | V gene | CDR3 protein
TRBJ1-1 | TRBV7-8 | ASSLGGGRGTEAF
TRBJ1-2 | TRBV5-4 | ASSPDRGERDT
TRBJ2-2 | TRBV4-1 | ASSRRPMGQGANTGELF
TRBJ1-2 | TRBV11-2 | ASSLLSGRGYGYT
TRBJ2-2 | TRBV6-6 | ASSYPTSGHTGELF
TRBJ2-2 | TRBV7-2 | ASSLSGGSRAGELF
TRBJ1-1 | TRBV4-1 | ASSPTDRGLDEAF
TRBJ1-2 | TRBV28 | ASSIGRNYGYT
TRBJ2-2 | TRBV5-4 | ASSLQGSGSSGELF
TRBJ1-3 | TRBV29-1 | SVEASANTIY
TRBJ1-2 | TRBV5-6 | ASSLAPSSWGGDGYT
TRBJ1-1 | TRBV5-5 | ASRGVGNTEAF
TRBJ1-2 | TRBV28 | ASSTPGGYT
TRBJ1-2 | TRBV14 | ASSQNLGTLGGYT
TRBJ2-5 | TRBV28 | ASFGSGTRETQY
TRBJ1-2 | TRBV19 | ASSIGGSLYGYT
TRBJ1-1 | TRBV13 | ASSAGGSRNTEAF
. | TRBV30 | AWSVIFWDSSYEQY
TRBJ1-2 | TRBV9 | ASSGASVNYGYT
TRBJ2-3 | TRBV19 | ASSISGRGTDTQY
TRBJ2-4 | TRBV19 | ASSRGSGRTDIQY
TRBJ2-2 | TRBV7-9 | ASSLGRVRTGELF
TRBJ2-1 | TRBV7-2 | ASSKEGGVANEQF
TRBJ2-3 | TRBV15 | ATSREGVDTQY
TRBJ1-2 | TRBV6-1 | ASGMDGYGYT
TRBJ2-2 | TRBV5-1 | ASSLGPINTGELF
TRBJ2-1 | TRBV5-6 | ASRNETSGSSNEQF
TRBJ2-5 | TRBV5-1 | ASSLGGDGGRETQY
TRBJ1-4 | TRBV2 | ASSANMGEKLF
TRBJ2-3 | TRBV6-1 | ASTATSGVGDTQY
TRBJ2-7 | TRBV7-8 | ASSLPFYEQY
TRBJ2-7 | TRBV4-1 | ASSPITTRPGGEQY
TRBJ1-2 | TRBV6-4 | ASSPGGLNYGYT
TRBJ1-3 | TRBV9 | ASSVEQPSSGNTIY
TRBJ1-1 | TRBV7-9 | ASSSRVGGTEAF
TRBJ2-1 | TRBV5-1 | ASSLAGAGLASNEQF
TRBJ2-7 | TRBV5-1 | ATSVAGGMSYEQY
TRBJ2-3 | TRBV29-1 | SVVLDSTDTQY
TRBJ1-4 | TRBV4-3 | ASSHQDRGNEKLF
TRBJ1-2 | TRBV28 | ASFRDIGNYGYT
TRBJ1-2 | TRBV2 | ASRSEVGYT
TRBJ2-7 | TRBV28 | AGATSGRTYEQY
TRBJ1-2 | TRBV5-4 | ASSLVEGGYT
TRBJ2-2 | TRBV7-9 | ASSLALSRGATGELF
TRBJ2-7 | TRBV18 | ASSPAGGTYEQY
TRBJ2-7 | TRBV9 | ASSVRGQGGEQY
TRBJ2-1 | TRBV10-3 | AISRTSGRDNEQF
TRBJ2-7 | TRBV7-9 | ASSTQLTYEQY
TRBJ1-3 | TRBV2 | ASRQQDSGNTIY